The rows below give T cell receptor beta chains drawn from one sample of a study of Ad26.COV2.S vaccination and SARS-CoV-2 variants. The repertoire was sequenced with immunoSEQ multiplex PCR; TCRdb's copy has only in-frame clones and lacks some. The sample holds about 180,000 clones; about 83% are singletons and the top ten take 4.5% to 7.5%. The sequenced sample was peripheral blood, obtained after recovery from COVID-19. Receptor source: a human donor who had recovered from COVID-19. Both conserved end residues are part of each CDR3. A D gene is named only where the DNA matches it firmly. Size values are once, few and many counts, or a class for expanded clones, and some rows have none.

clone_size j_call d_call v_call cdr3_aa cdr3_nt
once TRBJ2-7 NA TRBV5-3 CARDVSYEQYF TGTGCCAGGGATGTATCCTACGAGCAGTACTTC
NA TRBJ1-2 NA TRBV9 CASSVEAGLGGYTF TGTGCCAGCAGCGTAGAGGCGGGGTTGGGAGGCTACACCTTC
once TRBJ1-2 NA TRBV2 CASRGDGDYGYTF TGTGCCAGCAGAGGAGACGGGGACTATGGCTACACCTTC
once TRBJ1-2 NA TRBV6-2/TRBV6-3 CASSLLGQGSLKGYTF TGTGCCAGCAGCCTCCTCGGGCAGGGGAGTCTCAAGGGCTACACCTTC
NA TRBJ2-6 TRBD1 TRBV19 CASSTTGASSGANVLTF TGTGCCAGTAGTACGACAGGGGCAAGCTCTGGGGCCAACGTCCTGACTTTC
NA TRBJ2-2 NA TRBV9 CASSVGLVIDTGELFF TGTGCCAGCAGCGTAGGGCTAGTTATAGACACCGGGGAGCTGTTTTTT
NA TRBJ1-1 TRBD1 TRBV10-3 CASEDREMNTEAFF TGTGCCAGCGAAGACAGGGAAATGAACACTGAAGCTTTCTTT
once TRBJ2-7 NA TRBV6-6 CASSYSLGLTEEYF TGTGCCAGCAGTTACTCTTTAGGGTTGACCGAGGAGTACTTC
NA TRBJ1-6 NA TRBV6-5 CASSSHSSLSGSPLHF TGTGCCAGCAGTTCTCACTCGTCTTTATCTGGGTCACCCCTCCACTTT
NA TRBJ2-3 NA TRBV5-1 CASSAQTDSTDTQYF TGCGCCAGTTCCGCCCAGACAGATAGCACAGATACGCAGTATTTT
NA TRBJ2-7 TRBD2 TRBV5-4 CASSPGTSGYEQYF TGTGCCAGCAGCCCCGGGACTAGTGGTTACGAGCAGTACTTC
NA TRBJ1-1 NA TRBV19 CASSTIRARGYTEAFF TGTGCCAGTAGTACCATTAGGGCGAGGGGATACACTGAAGCTTTCTTT
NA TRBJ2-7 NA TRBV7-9 CASSLTCRQRARYEQYF TGTGCCAGCAGCTTAACGTGCAGGCAGAGGGCGCGGTACGAGCAGTACTTC
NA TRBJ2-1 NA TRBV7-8 CASSLKRLRYNEQFF TGTGCCAGCAGCTTGAAGCGGCTTCGCTACAATGAGCAGTTCTTC
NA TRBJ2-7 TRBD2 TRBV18 CASSPQTSGGASSYEQYF TGTGCCAGCTCACCACAGACTAGCGGGGGGGCGTCGTCCTACGAGCAGTACTTC
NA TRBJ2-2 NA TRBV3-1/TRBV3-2 CASSLRLRAGELFF TGTGCCAGCAGCCTTCGGTTGAGGGCCGGGGAGCTGTTTTTT
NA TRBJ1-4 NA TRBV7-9 CASSSPQGPLNEKLFF TGTGCCAGCAGCTCTCCCCAGGGCCCCCTTAATGAAAAACTGTTTTTT
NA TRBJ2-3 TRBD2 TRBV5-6 CASSPALAALISTDTQYF TGTGCCAGCAGCCCAGCGCTAGCGGCACTTATTAGCACAGATACGCAGTATTTT
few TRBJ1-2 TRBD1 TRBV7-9 CASSIGTEGYTF TGTGCCAGCAGCATCGGGACAGAAGGCTACACCTTC
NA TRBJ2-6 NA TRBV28 CASSLWGRASGANVLTF TGTGCCAGCAGTTTGTGGGGCAGAGCCTCTGGGGCCAACGTCCTGACTTTC
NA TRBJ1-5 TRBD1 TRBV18 CASRTGVGGHQPQHF TGTGCCAGCCGCACCGGAGTAGGGGGCCATCAGCCCCAGCATTTT
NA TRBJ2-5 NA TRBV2 CASHGGAETQYF TGTGCTTCGCATGGGGGGGCCGAGACCCAGTACTTC
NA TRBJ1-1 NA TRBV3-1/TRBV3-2 CASSQDPRPNTEAFF TGTGCCAGCAGCCAAGATCCCAGGCCGAACACTGAAGCTTTCTTT
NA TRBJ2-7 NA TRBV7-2 CASSPSEGPYEQYF TGTGCCAGCAGCCCTTCGGAGGGCCCCTACGAGCAGTACTTC
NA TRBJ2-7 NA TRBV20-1 CSARFRDEQYF TGCAGTGCTAGATTCCGGGACGAGCAGTACTTC
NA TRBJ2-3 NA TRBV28 CASSPGPGLDTQYF TGTGCCAGCAGTCCGGGACCGGGATTGGATACGCAGTATTTT
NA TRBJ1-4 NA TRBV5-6 CASSLVTATNEKLFF TGTGCCAGCAGCTTAGTGACGGCAACTAATGAAAAACTGTTTTTT
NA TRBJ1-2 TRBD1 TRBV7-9 CASSFGEEGASYGYTF TGTGCCAGCAGCTTCGGGGAAGAGGGGGCGAGCTATGGCTACACCTTC
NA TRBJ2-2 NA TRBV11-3 CASSLAANTGELFF TGTGCCAGCAGCTTAGCGGCGAACACCGGGGAGCTGTTTTTT
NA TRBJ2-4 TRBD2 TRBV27 CASSIASGKNIQYF TGTGCCAGCAGTATCGCTAGCGGCAAAAACATTCAGTACTTC
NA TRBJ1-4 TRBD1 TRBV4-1 CASSPTQGGSTNEKLFF TGCGCCAGCAGCCCGACACAGGGGGGATCGACTAATGAAAAACTGTTTTTT
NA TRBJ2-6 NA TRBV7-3 CASSLMAGLVSGANVLTF TGTGCCAGCAGCTTAATGGCGGGATTGGTATCTGGGGCCAACGTCCTGACTTTC
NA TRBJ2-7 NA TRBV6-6 CASSYGLDEQYF TGTGCCAGCAGTTACGGCTTGGATGAGCAGTACTTC
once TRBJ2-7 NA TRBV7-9 CASSLALDSRAYEQYF TGTGCCAGCAGCTTAGCCTTAGACAGTAGAGCCTACGAGCAGTACTTC
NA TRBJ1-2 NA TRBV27 CASSLGVNYGYTF TGTGCCAGCAGTTTAGGAGTTAACTATGGCTACACCTTC
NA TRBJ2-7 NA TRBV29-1 CSLQVGNEQYF TGCAGCCTTCAGGTCGGGAACGAGCAGTACTTC
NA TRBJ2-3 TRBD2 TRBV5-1 CASSLGTSGLVDTQYF TGCGCCAGCAGCTTGGGTACTAGCGGTTTAGTTGATACGCAGTATTTT
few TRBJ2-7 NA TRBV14 CASSDRGQPYEQYF TGTGCCAGCAGTGATAGAGGACAGCCCTACGAGCAGTACTTC
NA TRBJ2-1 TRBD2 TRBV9 CASSVGTSGMYEQFF TGTGCCAGCAGCGTAGGGACTAGCGGGATGTATGAGCAGTTCTTC
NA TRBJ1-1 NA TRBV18 CASSPYEGWDTEAFF TGTGCCAGCTCACCATACGAGGGGTGGGACACTGAAGCTTTCTTT
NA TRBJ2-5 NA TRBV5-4 CASSLGGTQETQYF TGTGCCAGCAGCTTGGGAGGCACACAAGAGACCCAGTACTTC
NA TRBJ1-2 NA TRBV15 CATSEGGRTGVEGYTF TGTGCCACCAGCGAGGGAGGACGTACGGGGGTGGAAGGCTACACCTTC
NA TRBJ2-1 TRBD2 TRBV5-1 CASSTVAGGQYNEQFF TGCGCCAGCAGCACCGTAGCGGGGGGGCAGTACAATGAGCAGTTCTTC
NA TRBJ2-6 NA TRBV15 CATSGSSGGPGANVLTF TGTGCCACCAGCGGGTCTTCGGGGGGCCCTGGGGCCAACGTCCTGACTTTC
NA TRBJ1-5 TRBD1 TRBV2 CASTWDSPNNQPQHF TGTGCCAGCACTTGGGACAGTCCCAACAATCAGCCCCAGCATTTT
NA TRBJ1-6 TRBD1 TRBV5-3 CARSLAGTGWNSPLHF TGTGCCAGAAGTTTGGCCGGGACAGGGTGGAATTCACCCCTCCACTTT
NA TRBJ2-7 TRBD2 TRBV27 CASSTIAGGGFEQYF TGTGCCAGCAGCACTATAGCGGGAGGAGGGTTCGAGCAGTACTTC
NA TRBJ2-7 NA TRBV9 CASSVGAGVNSYEQYF TGTGCCAGCAGCGTAGGGGCAGGGGTTAACTCCTACGAGCAGTACTTC
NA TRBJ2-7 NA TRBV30 CAWSVQPVSYEQYF TGTGCCTGGAGTGTGCAACCCGTCTCCTACGAGCAGTACTTC
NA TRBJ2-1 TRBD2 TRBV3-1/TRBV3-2 CASSPGTSGRGSYNEQFF TGTGCCAGCAGCCCCGGGACTAGCGGGAGGGGGTCCTACAATGAGCAGTTCTTC
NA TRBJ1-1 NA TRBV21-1 CASSKDPEKVFNTEAFF TGTGCCAGCAGCAAAGATCCCGAAAAGGTTTTCAACACTGAAGCTTTCTTT
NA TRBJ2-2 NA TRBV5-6 CASSHMIEPTSTGELFF TGTGCCAGCAGCCACATGATAGAACCTACGAGCACCGGGGAGCTGTTTTTT
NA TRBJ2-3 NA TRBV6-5 CAGRLTLLTDTQYF TGTGCCGGTCGACTAACCCTACTCACAGATACGCAGTATTTT